One and the same sample provided the 32 T cell receptor beta chains below, sequenced in a study of cytomegalovirus exposure and HLA in healthy donors. Primers included in the PCR were 60 Vbeta and 13 Jbeta primers. This table comes from immunoSEQ multiplex PCR, and its TCRdb copy is limited to in-frame clones, with some not included. The sample records 65,000 to 75,000 clones, approximately 71% being singletons. Sequencing was performed on PBMCs. Receptors originate from a woman under 40 in good health and CMV-seronegative.

The gene calls are TRBV6-5 and TRBJ1-4; TRBD1 matches 9 bases. The germline CDR1 and CDR2 sequences are MNHEY and SVGAGI. V was pared by 5 bases and J by 5 bases, with 3 bases of the junction left unmatched. The CDR3 runs 14 residues. The CDR3: CASSEGTGNEKLFF. The CDR3 region has the DNA TGTGCCAGCAGTGAAGGGACAGGGAATGAAAAACTGTTTTTT.

The chain combines TRBV12-5 with TRBJ1-2; D might be TRBD1 (5 bases). This CDR3 is built from 18 residues. Trimming shortened V by 0 bases and J by 2 bases, and 19 bases separated the two germline ends. CDR1 LGHNT and CDR2 FRNRAP come from the germline V gene. CDR3 DNA: TGTGCTAGTGGTTTGGTACAGACTAGAGGGGTCGGAAACTATGGCTACACCTTC. As protein: CASGLVQTRGVGNYGYTF.

The genes are TRBV7-9 and TRBJ2-3; 9 bases line up with TRBD1. The CDR3 runs 16 residues. Per the germline V gene, CDR1 is SEHNR and CDR2 is FQNEAQ (reference sequence). Trimming took 5 bases from V and 6 from J; bases not matched to a gene: 12. DNA of the CDR3: TGTGCCAGCAGCGCCCCACAGGGGGCTGGCGCGGATACGCAGTATTTT. This translates into CASSAPQGAGADTQYF.

The chain uses TRBV11-1 and TRBJ2-1, with a tentative D call TRBD1 (5 bases). Looked up from germline, CDR1 is SGHAT and CDR2 is FQDESV (reference sequence). The CDR3 has 15 residues. V was clipped by 1 base and J by 7 bases, with 14 bases between them. For the CDR3, the DNA is TGTGCCAGCAGCTTAGGGGGCTCGGTCTGGAATGAGCAGTTCTTC. It translates to CASSLGGSVWNEQFF.

The J gene is TRBJ2-3, the V gene TRBV5-5; 11 nucleotides align to TRBD2. Trimming removed 2 bases from V and 5 bases from J; junction bases left unmatched: 7. This CDR3 spans 16 amino acids. The V gene's germline CDR1 is SGHKS and CDR2 YYEKEE (reference sequence). The CDR3 spells CASSFLAGGTKDTQYF. CDR3 in DNA: TGTGCCAGCAGCTTTCTAGCGGGGGGAACCAAAGATACGCAGTATTTT.

This chain uses TRBV5-6 with TRBJ1-6; D perhaps matches TRBD1 (6 bases). Germline assignment: CDR1 SGHDT and CDR2 YYEEEE. V lost 3 bases and J 5 bases, leaving 12 bases between the germline ends. This CDR3 spans 15 amino acids. CDR3 sequence (DNA): TGTGCCAGCAGCTCCCGGGGGGCGCATAATTCACCCCTCCACTTT. As protein: CASSSRGAHNSPLHF.

The chain couples TRBV2 to TRBJ1-3; D is uncertain. Per germline, CDR1 SNHLY and CDR2 FYNNEI. The CDR3 spans 12 residues. V was cut by 1 base and J by 6 bases, with 4 bases left in between. The CDR3 here is CASSEGANTIYF. Written as DNA, the CDR3 is TGTGCCAGCAGTGAAGGGGCAAACACCATATATTTT.

This clone came up once. This rearrangement joins TRBV28 to TRBJ2-2, with D possibly being TRBD2 (6 bases). This CDR3 has 14 residues. Germline CDR1 reads MDHEN; CDR2 reads SYDVKM. Trimming pared 6 bases from V and 4 bases from J, leaving 12 bases between. The CDR3 bases are TGTGCCAGCAGGCCGCTAGCGCGCACCGGGGAGCTGTTTTTT. Amino acids: CASRPLARTGELFF.

This sequence joins TRBV5-4 and TRBJ1-4, with 7 positions matching TRBD1. The CDR3 is 15 residues long. Germline V lookup: CDR1 SGHNT, CDR2 YYREEE (reference sequence). Germline trimming cut 4 bases from V and 3 bases from J; bases unmatched to any gene: 6. The CDR3 loop reads CASSLTGRSNEKLFF. CDR3 nucleotide sequence: TGTGCCAGCAGCCTGACAGGGAGGTCTAATGAAAAACTGTTTTTT.

In this sample, this clone turned up many times. This chain joins TRBV11-2 and TRBJ1-1, with D uncertain. Germline-derived CDR1 and CDR2 are SGHAT and FQNNGV. Trimming removed 7 bases at V and 0 bases at J, with 3 bases between. The CDR3 runs to 11 residues. The CDR3 nucleotides are TGTGCCAGCACGGTGAACACTGAAGCTTTCTTT. This gives the protein CASTVNTEAFF.

This clone was seen ten or more times. J is TRBJ1-1 and V is TRBV28, with 7 bases fitting TRBD1. This CDR3 region has 13 residues. CDR1 and CDR2 from the germline V gene are MDHEN and SYDVKM. J gave up 6 bases and V 3 bases, and 4 bases lay outside the gene matches. In DNA form, the CDR3 reads TGTGCCAGCAGTTTTTCCGGACAGGCTGAAGCTTTCTTT. Its protein product is CASSFSGQAEAFF. Using reference TRBV28 and TRBJ1-1 for the parts outside the CDR3, the full variable domain is DVKVTQSSRYLVKRTGEKVFLECVQDMDHENMFWYRQDPGLGLRLIYFSYDVKMKEKGDIPEGYSVSREKKERFSLILESASTNQTSMYLCASSFSGQAEAFFGQGTRLTVV.

The sample holds one count of this clone. The chain joins TRBV7-9 to TRBJ1-4; 10 nucleotides line up with TRBD1. The CDR3 loop spans 15 amino acids. Losses at the gene ends were 5 bases for V and 8 bases for J; bases not matched to a gene: 8. Per germline, CDR1 SEHNR and CDR2 FQNEAQ (reference sequence). The DNA for the CDR3 is TGTGCCAGCAGCCAAGAGGGGACAGGGGAGGAAAAACTGTTTTTT. It codes for CASSQEGTGEEKLFF.

The V and J genes are TRBV4-2 and TRBJ2-3, with a tentative D call TRBD2 (5 bases). Trimming left V 1 base short and J 1 base short, with 12 bases between. The CDR3 is 16 amino acids. Germline V CDR1 and CDR2: LGHNA, YNFKEQ. For the CDR3, the DNA is TGTGCCAGCAGCCAAGTAAGTCAGGAGGGCACAGATACGCAGTATTTT. Protein sequence: CASSQVSQEGTDTQYF.

The chain is built from TRBV11-1 and TRBJ1-1, with D possibly matching TRBD1 (5 bases). The CDR3 has 14 amino acids. The V and J ends lost 7 bases and 5 bases respectively, with 17 bases between them. Germline V CDR1 and CDR2: SGHAT, FQDESV (reference sequence). CDR3 nucleotide sequence: TGTGCCAGCACCAAAGATAGGGGCGGAACTGAAGCTTTCTTT. Translating it yields CASTKDRGGTEAFF.

The rearrangement links TRBV5-4 to TRBJ2-3, with unresolved D. The length of the CDR3 is 16 residues. V shed 0 bases and J shed 2 bases, with 13 bases lying between them. Germline V CDR1 and CDR2: SGHNT, YYREEE (reference sequence). The CDR3 is CASSLGGRFTTDTQYF. CDR3 DNA sequence: TGTGCCAGCAGCTTGGGTGGCAGATTCACCACAGATACGCAGTATTTT. Using reference TRBV5-4 and TRBJ2-3 for the parts outside the CDR3, the full variable domain is ETGVTQSPTHLIKTRGQQVTLRCSSQSGHNTVSWYQQALGQGPQFIFQYYREEENGRGNFPPRFSGLQFPNYSSELNVNALELDDSALYLCASSLGGRFTTDTQYFGPGTRLTVL.

The chain has TRBV29-1 and TRBJ2-3, with 10 nucleotides matching TRBD1. Germline V gives CDR1 SQVTM, CDR2 ANQGSEA. V lost 5 bases, J lost 2 bases, and 10 bases stayed unmatched. The CDR3 is 16 residues long. This chain's CDR3 is CSVSGTGEGNTDTQYF. In DNA, the CDR3 is TGCAGCGTTTCCGGGACAGGGGAGGGGAACACAGATACGCAGTATTTT.

The rearrangement links TRBV11-2 to TRBJ1-1; maybe TRBD1 (5 bases). The CDR3 consists of 14 residues. V lost 6 bases to trimming and J lost 5 bases, with 16 bases between them. Germline V gives CDR1 SGHAT, CDR2 FQNNGV. The CDR3 is CASRRGGSETEAFF. The CDR3 bases are TGTGCCAGCAGACGGGGGGGATCGGAAACTGAAGCTTTCTTT.

J is TRBJ2-7 and V is TRBV9; 7 nucleotides line up with TRBD1. The CDR3 is 14 residues long. CDR1 and CDR2 from the germline V gene are SGDLS and YYNGEE. The J segment lost 3 bases and the V segment lost 2 bases, leaving 5 bases of the junction unmatched. The CDR3 reads CASSVRAGGYEQYF. CDR3 coding DNA: TGTGCCAGCAGCGTCCGGGCAGGGGGCTACGAGCAGTACTTC.

The V and J genes are TRBV5-6 and TRBJ1-5; 9 bases align to TRBD1. The length of the CDR3 is 14 residues. Germline V gene data show CDR1 as SGHDT and CDR2 as YYEEEE. V lost 4 bases, J lost 6 bases, and 5 bases stayed unmatched. The CDR3 DNA reads TGTGCCAGCAGCGTGGGACAGGGAAGTCAGCCCCAGCATTTT. Its protein product is CASSVGQGSQPQHF.

This clone was seen a single time. The chain has TRBV11-2 and TRBJ2-3, with D maybe TRBD2 (6 bases). The CDR3 runs 14 residues. Trimming cost V 5 bases and J 2 bases, with 11 bases left between them. Germline values: CDR1 SGHAT, CDR2 FQNNGV. The CDR3 loop is CASSTGSFTDTQYF. The CDR3 DNA follows: TGTGCCAGCAGCACCGGGAGCTTCACAGATACGCAGTATTTT.

This clone was observed a handful of times. V gene TRBV28 combines with J gene TRBJ2-5; 7 positions match TRBD2. Germline V lookup: CDR1 MDHEN, CDR2 SYDVKM. Germline trimming cut 6 bases from V and 1 base from J; bases unmatched to any gene: 8. The CDR3 is made up of 15 amino acids. This chain's CDR3 is CASRTLLASQETQYF. The CDR3 bases are TGTGCCAGCAGGACGTTACTAGCGTCCCAAGAGACCCAGTACTTC.

This clone appeared a few times. The chain employs TRBV7-7 and TRBJ2-3; D might be TRBD1 (6 bases). The germline V gene encodes CDR1 SSHAT and CDR2 FNYEAQ (reference sequence). V was cut by 1 base and J by 4 bases, with 9 bases left in between. This CDR3 comprises 14 residues. The CDR3 DNA reads as TGTGCCAGCAGCTTAGACAGGGTAGCAGATACGCAGTATTTT. Its protein product is CASSLDRVADTQYF.

V gene TRBV19 combines with J gene TRBJ1-2, with TRBD1 as a possible D gene (5 bases). V was trimmed by 3 bases and J by 2 bases, leaving 7 bases between them. The germline V gene has CDR1 LNHDA and CDR2 SQIVND (reference sequence). The CDR3 runs to 13 residues. As DNA, the CDR3 is TGTGCCAGTAGTATGACAGCAAACTATGGCTACACCTTC. Translation: CASSMTANYGYTF.

This clone was recorded a few times. The DNA of the CDR3 is TGTGCCAGCAGTTACTCGGGGAGGGGAGATTCACCCCTCCACTTT. Protein: CASSYSGRGDSPLHF. The chain couples TRBV6-5 to TRBJ1-6, with D perhaps TRBD1 (5 bases). This CDR3 contains 15 residues. V lost 0 bases and J lost 8, with 11 bases in between. The germline CDR1 and CDR2 sequences are MNHEY and SVGAGI.

This clone was counted between two and nine times. The rearrangement links TRBV7-2 to TRBJ1-1; tentative D call: TRBD1 (5 bases). Germline CDR1 reads SGHTA; CDR2 reads FQGNSA. This CDR3 contains 15 residues. V was shortened by 3 bases and J by 0 bases, with 11 bases between the two germline ends. The CDR3 sequence is CASSFQGLLNTEAFF. Here the CDR3 DNA reads TGTGCCAGCAGCTTTCAGGGCCTCTTGAACACTGAAGCTTTCTTT.

The V and J genes are TRBV5-1 and TRBJ1-4; D is unclear. V dropped 4 bases and J dropped 3 bases, with 7 bases sitting between them. Germline loops: CDR1 SGHRS, CDR2 YFSETQ. The CDR3 loop spans 13 amino acids. The CDR3 nucleotides read TGCGCCAGCAGCCGGGAGCCTAATGAAAAACTGTTTTTT. This encodes CASSREPNEKLFF. The whole variable domain, filled in from reference TRBV5-1 and TRBJ1-4, reads KAGVTQTPRYLIKTRGQQVTLSCSPISGHRSVSWYQQTPGQGLQFLFEYFSETQRNKGNFPGRFSGRQFSNSRSEMNVSTLELGDSALYLCASSREPNEKLFFGSGTQLSVL.

The chain links TRBV6-5 to TRBJ2-7; 7 bases align to TRBD1. Germline CDR1 and CDR2: MNHEY and SVGAGI. The CDR3 is 13 residues long. V trimming: 7 bases; J trimming: 1 base; junction bases outside the gene matches: 4. CDR3 residues: CASTPTGSYEQYF. CDR3 DNA sequence: TGTGCCAGCACCCCGACAGGGTCCTACGAGCAGTACTTC.

The J gene is TRBJ1-2, the V gene TRBV2; 12 positions match TRBD1. After removal of 6 bases from V and 6 bases from J, the junction contained 11 bases not matched to a gene. The CDR3 runs to 16 residues. Germline V gene sequence: CDR1 SNHLY, CDR2 FYNNEI. As DNA, the CDR3 is TGTGCCAGCAGGGGACCGGGACAGGGGGCGATAAATGGCTACACCTTC. It specifies CASRGPGQGAINGYTF. The entire variable domain, with the rest obtained from reference TRBV2 and TRBJ1-2, is as follows: EPEVTQTPSHQVTQMGQEVILRCVPISNHLYFYWYRQILGQKVEFLVSFYNNEISEKSEIFDDQFSVERPDGSNFTLKIRSTKLEDSAMYFCASRGPGQGAINGYTFGSGTRLTVV.

The chain links TRBV19 to TRBJ2-2, with D possibly matching TRBD2 (6 bases). This CDR3 region has 12 residues. The V gene lost 4 bases and the J gene lost 6 bases, with 6 bases spanning the gap. Germline loops: CDR1 LNHDA, CDR2 SQIVND (reference sequence). CDR3: CASSTGAGELFF. The CDR3 bases are TGTGCCAGTAGTACGGGGGCCGGGGAGCTGTTTTTT.

The V call is TRBV6-1, the J call TRBJ2-3; no firm D call. Per the germline V gene, CDR1 is MNHNS and CDR2 is SASEGT. Trimming stripped 6 bases from V and 4 bases from J, with 8 bases between. The CDR3 is 12 amino acids. The CDR3 reads CASSPRSDTQYF. The CDR3 DNA reads as TGTGCCAGCAGCCCCAGGTCAGATACGCAGTATTTT.

The genes are TRBV19 and TRBJ2-5, with D perhaps TRBD1 (6 bases). The CDR3 loop spans 15 amino acids. Germline assignment: CDR1 LNHDA and CDR2 SQIVND (reference sequence). Trimming cost V 1 base and J 5 bases, with 14 bases left between them. The CDR3 loop is CASSIGTAPGETQYF. The CDR3 DNA reads TGTGCCAGTAGTATAGGGACAGCCCCGGGGGAGACCCAGTACTTC. Full variable domain (missing parts from reference TRBV19 and TRBJ2-5): DGGITQSPKYLFRKEGQNVTLSCEQNLNHDAMYWYRQDPGQGLRLIYYSQIVNDFQKGDIAEGYSVSREKKESFPLTVTSAQKNPTAFYLCASSIGTAPGETQYFGPGTRLLVL.

The V and J genes are TRBV28 and TRBJ1-2; TRBD1 matches 9 bases. This CDR3 has 16 residues. CDR1 is MDHEN, CDR2 SYDVKM, per germline. Trimming cost V 4 bases and J 4 bases; bases outside gene matches: 10. The CDR3 spells CASSSENRGLFYGYTF. CDR3 nucleotides: TGTGCCAGCAGTTCCGAAAACAGGGGGCTGTTCTATGGCTACACCTTC.